Below are 5 T cell receptor beta chains sequenced from a single sample in a study of cytomegalovirus exposure and HLA in healthy donors. The PCR was carried out with 60 Vbeta primers and 13 Jbeta primers. The data were produced by immunoSEQ multiplex PCR, yet TCRdb's version contains in-frame clones alone and is incomplete. The table has over 100,000 clones, around three quarters seen once; the top ten hold 7.7%. Sequencing was performed on PBMCs. The source of these receptors is a woman aged 45-65 years in good health and CMV-seropositive.

This clone showed up just a few times. A read error may produce the germline difference seen at one junction end. The rearrangement links TRBV7-9 to TRBJ1-2, with TRBD1 identical over 7 bases. CDR3 length: 12 residues. The germline gives CDR1 SEHNR, CDR2 FQNEAQ (reference sequence). The CDR3 region is CSSSLGQQGYTF. CDR3 DNA: TGTTCCAGCAGCCTGGGACAGCAGGGCTACACCTTC. Supplemented by reference TRBV7-9 and TRBJ1-2, the full variable domain reads DTGVSQNPRHKITKRGQNVTFRCDPISEHNRLYWYRQTLGQGPEFLTYFQNEAQLEKSRLLSDRFSAERPKGSFSTLEIQRTEQGDSAMYLCSSSLGQQGYTFGSGTRLTVV.

This clone came up once. The genes are TRBV6-1 and TRBJ1-5, with D maybe TRBD1 (6 bases). The CDR3 loop spans 12 amino acids. Germline-derived CDR1 and CDR2 are MNHNS and SASEGT. Trimming took off 5 bases at V and 6 bases at J, with 8 bases between the two ends. The CDR3 sequence is CASSSGVQPQHF. Written as DNA, the CDR3 is TGTGCCAGCAGTTCAGGGGTTCAGCCCCAGCATTTT.

This rearrangement joins TRBV4-2 to TRBJ2-4, with D tentatively TRBD2 (7 bases). The V gene lost 0 bases and the J gene lost 1 base, with 13 bases spanning the gap. Germline V gives CDR1 LGHNA, CDR2 YNFKEQ. This CDR3 is 17 amino acids long. Written as DNA, the CDR3 is TGTGCCAGCAGCCAAGAAGGGGGGGCAGGGGCCAAAAACATTCAGTACTTC. Amino acid sequence: CASSQEGGAGAKNIQYF.

The chain recombines TRBV18 with TRBJ2-7, with D unresolved. V lost 6 bases to trimming and J lost 7 bases, with 10 bases between them. The CDR3 has 11 amino acids. Germline V CDR1 and CDR2: KGHSH, LQKENI. This CDR3 is CASSGSWEQYF. The CDR3 coding sequence is TGTGCCAGCTCTGGCTCTTGGGAGCAGTACTTC. The whole variable domain, filled in from reference TRBV18 and TRBJ2-7, reads NAGVMQNPRHLVRRRGQEARLRCSPMKGHSHVYWYRQLPEEGLKFMVYLQKENIIDESGMPKERFSAEFPKEGPSILRIQQVVRGDSAAYFCASSGSWEQYFGPGTRLTVT.

The chain employs TRBV6-1 and TRBJ2-7, with 11 positions matching TRBD1. J lost 2 bases, V lost 6 bases, and 6 bases had no gene match. In germline, CDR1 is MNHNS, CDR2 SASEGT. This CDR3 is built from 15 residues. CDR3 coding DNA: TGTGCCAGCAGCTATGGGACAGGGGGAGCCTACGAGCAGTACTTC. Translated: CASSYGTGGAYEQYF.